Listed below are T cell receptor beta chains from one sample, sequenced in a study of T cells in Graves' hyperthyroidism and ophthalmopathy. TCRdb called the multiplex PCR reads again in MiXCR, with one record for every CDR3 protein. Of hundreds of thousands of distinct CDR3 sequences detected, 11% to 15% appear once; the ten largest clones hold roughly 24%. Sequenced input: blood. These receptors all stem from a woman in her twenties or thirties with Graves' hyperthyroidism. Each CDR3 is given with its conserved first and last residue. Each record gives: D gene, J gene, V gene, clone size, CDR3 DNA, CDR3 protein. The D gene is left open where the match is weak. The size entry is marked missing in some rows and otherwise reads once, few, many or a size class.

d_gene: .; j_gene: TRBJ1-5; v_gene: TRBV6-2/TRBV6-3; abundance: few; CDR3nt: TGTGCCAGCAGAAGTACCATCTTGGAGCCCCAGCATTTT; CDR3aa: CASRSTILEPQHF
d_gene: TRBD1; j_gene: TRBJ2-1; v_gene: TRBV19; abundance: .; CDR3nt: TGTGCCAGTGACGGGACAGGGATGGGGAATGAGCAGTTCTTC; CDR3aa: CASDGTGMGNEQFF
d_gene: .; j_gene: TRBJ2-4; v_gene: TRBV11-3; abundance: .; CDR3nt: TGTGCCAGCAGCTTAAACCCCCCGTATAAACGACAGGACATTGCCAAAAACATTCAGTACTTC; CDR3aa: CASSLNPPYKRQDIAKNIQYF
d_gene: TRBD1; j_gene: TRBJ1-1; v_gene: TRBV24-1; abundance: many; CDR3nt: TGTGCCACGAACAGGGGAGGGAGCACTGAAGCTTTCTTT; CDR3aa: CATNRGGSTEAFF
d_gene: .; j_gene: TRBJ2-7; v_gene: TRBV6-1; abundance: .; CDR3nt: TGTGCCGTGCACCCTCCAAGTTTATCCTACGAGCAGTACTTC; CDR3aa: CAVHPPSLSYEQYF
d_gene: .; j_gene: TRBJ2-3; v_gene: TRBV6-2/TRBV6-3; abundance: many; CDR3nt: TGTGCCAGCAGTTACCGCACTCGAAGGGGCACAGATACGCAGTATTTT; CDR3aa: CASSYRTRRGTDTQYF
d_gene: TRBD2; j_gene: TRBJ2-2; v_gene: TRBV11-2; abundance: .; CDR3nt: TGTGCCAGCAGCTTATTTTTAGCGGGAACGATGACCGGGGAGCTGTTTTTT; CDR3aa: CASSLFLAGTMTGELFF
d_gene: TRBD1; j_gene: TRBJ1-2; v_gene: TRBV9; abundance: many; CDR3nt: TGTGCCAGCAGCGTAGAAGGACAGGCGAGTGGCTTTTATGGCTACACCTTC; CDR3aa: CASSVEGQASGFYGYTF
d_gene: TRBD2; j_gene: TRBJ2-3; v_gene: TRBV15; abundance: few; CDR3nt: TGTGCCACCCAAACGGGAGGGCCAGGTGATACGCAGTATTTT; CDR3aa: CATQTGGPGDTQYF
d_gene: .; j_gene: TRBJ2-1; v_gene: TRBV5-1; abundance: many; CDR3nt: TGCGCCAGCAGCTCCGACACATACAATGAGCAGTTCTTC; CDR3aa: CASSSDTYNEQFF
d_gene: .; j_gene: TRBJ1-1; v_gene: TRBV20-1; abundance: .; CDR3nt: TGCAGTGCTATAAGCTTGAACACTGAAGCTTTCTTT; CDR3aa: CSAISLNTEAFF
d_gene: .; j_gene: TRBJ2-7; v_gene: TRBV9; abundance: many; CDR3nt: TGTGCCAGCAGCGTAGGGCAGGGTCCCTACGAGCAGTACTTC; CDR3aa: CASSVGQGPYEQYF
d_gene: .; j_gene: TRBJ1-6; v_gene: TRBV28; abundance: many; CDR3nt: TGTGCCAGCAGTCCCCCTGGGTTGCATTCACCCCTCCACTTT; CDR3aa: CASSPPGLHSPLHF
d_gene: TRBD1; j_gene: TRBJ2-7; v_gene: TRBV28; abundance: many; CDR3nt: TGTGCCAGCGGGACAGGGAGTGAGCAGTACTTC; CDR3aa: CASGTGSEQYF
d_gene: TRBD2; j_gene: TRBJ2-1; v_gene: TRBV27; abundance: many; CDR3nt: TGTGCCAGCAGTGTCGCTCGGGGGGGCTACAATGAGCAGTTCTTC; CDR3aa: CASSVARGGYNEQFF
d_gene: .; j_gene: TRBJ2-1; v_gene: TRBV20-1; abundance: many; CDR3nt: TGCAGTGCTAGAGGCCCCGAGAGGGACCTTCCCCACAATGAGCAGTTCTTC; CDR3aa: CSARGPERDLPHNEQFF
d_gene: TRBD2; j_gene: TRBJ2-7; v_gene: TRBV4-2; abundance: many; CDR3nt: TGTGCCAGCAGCCCGGGACTAGCGACCTACGAGCAGTACTTC; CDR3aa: CASSPGLATYEQYF
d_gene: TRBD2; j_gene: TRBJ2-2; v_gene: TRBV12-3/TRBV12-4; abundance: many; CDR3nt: TGTGCCAGCAGGATAGCGGGAGTATACACCGGGGAGCTGTTTTTT; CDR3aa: CASRIAGVYTGELFF
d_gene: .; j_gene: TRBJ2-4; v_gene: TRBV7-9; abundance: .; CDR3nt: TGTGCCAGCAGCTTCCTGTCCGGCAGGGAACACATTCAGTACTTC; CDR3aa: CASSFLSGREHIQYF
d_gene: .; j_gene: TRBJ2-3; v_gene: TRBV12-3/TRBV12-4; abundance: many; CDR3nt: TGTGCCAGCAGCTCCACAACCTTCACAGATACGCAGTATTTT; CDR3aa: CASSSTTFTDTQYF
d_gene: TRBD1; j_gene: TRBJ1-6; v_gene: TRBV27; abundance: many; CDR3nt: TGTGCCAGCAGACGACAGGGCAAGGGATCACCCCTCCACTTT; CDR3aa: CASRRQGKGSPLHF
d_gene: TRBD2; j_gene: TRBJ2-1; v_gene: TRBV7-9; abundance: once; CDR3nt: TGTGCCAGCAGCTTAGTTCTAGCGGGAAGAAATGAGCAGTTCTTC; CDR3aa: CASSLVLAGRNEQFF
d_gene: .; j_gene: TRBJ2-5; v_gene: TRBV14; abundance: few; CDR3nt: TGTGCCAGCAGCCAAGACGGAGGGCGGTTGGGGGTACAAGAGACCCAGTACTTC; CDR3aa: CASSQDGGRLGVQETQYF
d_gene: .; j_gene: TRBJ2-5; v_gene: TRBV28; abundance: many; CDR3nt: TGTGCCATCCGGCGCGGGACAGAGACCCAGTACTTC; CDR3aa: CAIRRGTETQYF
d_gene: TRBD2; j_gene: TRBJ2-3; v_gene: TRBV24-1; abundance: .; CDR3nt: TGTGCCACCAGTGCCCATGGCCCGGGAGGGACAGATACGCAGTATTTT; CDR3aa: CATSAHGPGGTDTQYF
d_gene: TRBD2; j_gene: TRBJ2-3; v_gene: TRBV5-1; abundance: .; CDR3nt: TGCGCCAGCAGCTTGGTAGCGGGTTCTAGCACAGATACGCAGTATTTT; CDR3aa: CASSLVAGSSTDTQYF
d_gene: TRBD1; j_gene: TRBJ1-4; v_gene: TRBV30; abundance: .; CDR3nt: TGTGCCTGGAGGGGTCCCGGGACAGACGAAAAACTGTTTTTT; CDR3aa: CAWRGPGTDEKLFF
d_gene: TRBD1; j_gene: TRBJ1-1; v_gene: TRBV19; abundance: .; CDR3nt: TGTGCCAGTAGCAATAATAACCGGGACAGGCAACGGTTGAACACTGAAGCTTTCTTT; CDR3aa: CASSNNNRDRQRLNTEAFF
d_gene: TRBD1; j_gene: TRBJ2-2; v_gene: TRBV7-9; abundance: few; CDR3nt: TGTGCCAGCAGCTTCTGGGACAGGGCGAACACCGGGGAGCTGTTTTTT; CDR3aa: CASSFWDRANTGELFF
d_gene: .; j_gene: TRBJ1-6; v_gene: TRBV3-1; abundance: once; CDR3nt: TGTGCCAGCAGCCAGGGGGAAAATTCACCCCTCCACTTT; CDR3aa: CASSQGENSPLHF
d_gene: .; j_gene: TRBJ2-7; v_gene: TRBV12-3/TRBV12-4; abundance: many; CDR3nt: TGTGCCAGCAGTTTTAGAGCGCTCGAGCAGTACTTC; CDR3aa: CASSFRALEQYF
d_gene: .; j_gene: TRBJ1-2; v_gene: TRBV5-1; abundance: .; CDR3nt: TGCGCCAGCAGCCCACCGACAACCAACTATGGCTACACCTTC; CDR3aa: CASSPPTTNYGYTF
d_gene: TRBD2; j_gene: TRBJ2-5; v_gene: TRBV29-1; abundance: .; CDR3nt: TGCAGCGTCCAAGGAGGACTAGCGGGAGGGCCTCCGTACTTC; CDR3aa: CSVQGGLAGGPPYF
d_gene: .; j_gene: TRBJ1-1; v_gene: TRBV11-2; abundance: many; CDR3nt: TGTGCCAGCAGCTTGGCCGAAGTTGAAGCTTTCTTT; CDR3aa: CASSLAEVEAFF
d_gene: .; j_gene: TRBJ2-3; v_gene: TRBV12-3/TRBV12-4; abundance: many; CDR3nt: TGTGCCAGCAGGCCCGACGGCACAGATACGCAGTATTTT; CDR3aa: CASRPDGTDTQYF
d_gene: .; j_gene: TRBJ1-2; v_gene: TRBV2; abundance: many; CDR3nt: TGTGCCAGCATACAGCTCTATGGCTACACCTTC; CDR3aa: CASIQLYGYTF
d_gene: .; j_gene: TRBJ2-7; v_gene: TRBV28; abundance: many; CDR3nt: TGTGCCAGCAGATCGCATTCCTACGAGCAGTACTTC; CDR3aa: CASRSHSYEQYF